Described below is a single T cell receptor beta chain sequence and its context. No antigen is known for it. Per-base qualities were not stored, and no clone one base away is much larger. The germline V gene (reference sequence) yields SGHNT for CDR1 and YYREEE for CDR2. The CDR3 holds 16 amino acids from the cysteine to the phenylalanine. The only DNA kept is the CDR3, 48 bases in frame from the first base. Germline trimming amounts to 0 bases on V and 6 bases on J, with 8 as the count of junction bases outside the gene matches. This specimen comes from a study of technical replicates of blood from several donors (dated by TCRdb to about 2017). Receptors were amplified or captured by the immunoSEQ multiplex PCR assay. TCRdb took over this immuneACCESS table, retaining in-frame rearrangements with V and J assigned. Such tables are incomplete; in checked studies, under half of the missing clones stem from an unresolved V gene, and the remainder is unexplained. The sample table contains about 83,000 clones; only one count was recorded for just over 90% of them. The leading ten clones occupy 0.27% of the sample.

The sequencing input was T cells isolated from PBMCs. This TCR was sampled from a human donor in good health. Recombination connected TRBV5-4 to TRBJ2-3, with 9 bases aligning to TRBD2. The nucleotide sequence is TGTGCCAGCAGCTTGGGCCTAGCGGGGACCCCCGATACGCAGTATTTT. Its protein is CASSLGLAGTPDTQYF. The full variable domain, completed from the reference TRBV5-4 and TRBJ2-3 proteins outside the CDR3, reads ETGVTQSPTHLIKTRGQQVTLRCSSQSGHNTVSWYQQALGQGPQFIFQYYREEENGRGNFPPRFSGLQFPNYSSELNVNALELDDSALYLCASSLGLAGTPDTQYFGPGTRLTVL.